The clone carrying this T cell receptor (beta chain) was counted many times. Unique molecular identifiers were incorporated into the prepared TCRbeta library. TCRdb reanalysed the PCR reads using MiXCR and keeps one entry per CDR3 protein. This sample has about 610,000 distinct CDR3 sequences, with more than 9% found just once. This record comes from a study of T-cell reconstitution after alpha-beta-depleted transplantation in children. Trimming took off 0 bases at V and 2 bases at J, with 20 bases between the two ends. Germline loops: CDR1 MNHEY, CDR2 SVGEGT. The CDR3 has 18 amino acids. The sample in question was PBMCs from the stem cell graft donor, obtained from the stem cell graft. This TCR derives from a human donor who donated a stem cell graft to a child with acute myeloid leukemia. This chain uses TRBV6-2 or TRBV6-3 with TRBJ2-7; D tentatively fits TRBD1 or TRBD2 (5 bases each). The CDR3 here is CASSYSTVGFGDPYEQYF. In DNA form, the CDR3 reads TGTGCCAGCAGTTACTCGACGGTTGGTTTTGGGGACCCCTACGAGCAGTACTTC.